Sequencing of this T cell receptor beta chain was carried out in a study of cytomegalovirus exposure and HLA in healthy donors. General study points: Later analysis associated a missense DCLRE1C variant with TCR beta V- and J-gene trimming. Earlier analysis yielded a pattern in which most TCR beta V segments were productive about 87% or about 30% of the time. A later analysis reportedly identified an Asian-associated ancestry cluster as carrying fewer N-insertions than the roughly 720-donor mean. Among immune exposure information, only CMV serostatus was available.

Primers included in the PCR were 60 Vbeta and 13 Jbeta primers. Produced via immunoSEQ multiplex PCR; TCRdb's table is partial and in-frame only. The sample includes 45,000 to 60,000 clones, 72% of them seen just once. As concerns this clone: The antigen is unknown.

Trimming took off 2 bases at V and 3 bases at J, with 8 bases between the two ends. The CDR3 is 14 amino acids. CDR1 and CDR2 (germline): ENHRY, SYGVKD. The rearrangement links TRBV10-3 to TRBJ2-1; D not certain. The sequence was obtained from a man aged 25 to 40 in good health and CMV-seronegative. Sample: PBMCs. The CDR3 sequence is CAISEPTHYNEQFF. CDR3 sequence (DNA): TGTGCCATCAGTGAGCCTACTCACTACAATGAGCAGTTCTTC.